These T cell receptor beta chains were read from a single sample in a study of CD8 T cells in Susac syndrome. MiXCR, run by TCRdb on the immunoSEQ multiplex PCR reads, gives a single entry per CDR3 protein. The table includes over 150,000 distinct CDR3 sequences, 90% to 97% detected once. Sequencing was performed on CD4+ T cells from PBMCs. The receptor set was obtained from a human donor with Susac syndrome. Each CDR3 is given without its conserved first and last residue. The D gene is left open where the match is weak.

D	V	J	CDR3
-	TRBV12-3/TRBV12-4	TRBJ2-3	ASIGKRFSTDTQY
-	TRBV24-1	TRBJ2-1	ATSDPSGTSYNEQF
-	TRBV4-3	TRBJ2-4	ASSQDQVSNIQY
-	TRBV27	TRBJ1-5	ASSYRDGPQH
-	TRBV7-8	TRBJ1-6	ASSDRHVAYNSPLH
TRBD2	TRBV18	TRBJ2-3	ASSRVSGMDTDTQY
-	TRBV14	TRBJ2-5	ASSQETAARGIQY
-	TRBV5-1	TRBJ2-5	ASSSQVGETQY
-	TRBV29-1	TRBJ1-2	SVGTSFGYT
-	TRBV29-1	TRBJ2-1	SVIPTGPQF
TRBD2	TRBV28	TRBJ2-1	ASSLAGGLREQF
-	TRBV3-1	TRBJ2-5	ASSQARDEETQY
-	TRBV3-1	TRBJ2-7	ASSHDLVGSRSEQY
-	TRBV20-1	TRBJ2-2	SARRPSVTGELF
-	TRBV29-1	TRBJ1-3	SVGGGDRNTIY
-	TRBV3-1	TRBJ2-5	ASSCDRNQETQY
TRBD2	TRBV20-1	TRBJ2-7	SADHSGRAYEQY